This entry lists 29 T cell receptor beta chains sequenced from one sample in a study of blood T cell repertoires in COVID-19. Sequenced by immunoSEQ multiplex PCR; TCRdb stores in-frame clones only, minus some. The sample contains about 90,000 clones, 80% to 90% of which appear only once. The sequenced sample was peripheral blood. These receptors were collected from a man aged 80 or over with active or convalescent COVID-19.

Here the CDR3 DNA reads TGTGCCAGTACGGAAAATACAGGGGATGGCTACACCTTC. It is translated as CASTENTGDGYTF. The gene calls are TRBV19 and TRBJ1-2; 7 nucleotides align to TRBD1. V lost 7 bases and J lost 6; bases outside the gene matches: 8. Germline V CDR1 and CDR2: LNHDA, SQIVND (reference sequence). CDR3 length equals 13 residues.

V and J are TRBV5-1 and TRBJ2-1; maybe TRBD2 (5 bases). The V end lost 0 bases, the J end lost 1 base, and 11 bases lay between the germline ends. The V gene's germline CDR1 is SGHRS and CDR2 YFSETQ. CDR3 size: 16 residues. This CDR3 reads CASSLVATSSYNEQFF. CDR3 bases: TGCGCCAGCAGCTTGGTTGCTACTAGTTCCTACAATGAGCAGTTCTTC.

The genes are TRBV30 and TRBJ1-2; 7 bases map to TRBD1. This CDR3 has 14 residues. The ends lost 2 bases at V and 6 bases at J; junction bases unmatched: 9. Germline V gene sequence: CDR1 GTSNPN, CDR2 SVGIG (reference sequence). The CDR3 sequence is CAWSIDRVLDGYTF. The CDR3 DNA follows: TGTGCCTGGAGTATAGACAGGGTTTTGGATGGCTACACCTTC.

The chain recombines TRBV2 with TRBJ2-3; D is unclear. CDR3 length: 15 amino acids. Germline V gene data show CDR1 as SNHLY and CDR2 as FYNNEI. Trimming removed 4 bases at V and 0 bases at J, with 11 bases between. The CDR3 coding sequence is TGTGCCAGCAGTGCCGCCCGAACTAGCACAGATACGCAGTATTTT. This gives the protein CASSAARTSTDTQYF.

This rearrangement joins TRBV19 to TRBJ1-6, with D perhaps matching TRBD1 (5 bases). Germline CDR1 reads LNHDA; CDR2 reads SQIVND (reference sequence). Trimming removed 3 bases from V and 9 bases from J, with 12 bases in between. This CDR3 has 14 amino acids. The CDR3 here is CASSMGSTGSPLHF. Here the CDR3 DNA reads TGTGCCAGTAGTATGGGTTCAACAGGTTCACCCCTCCACTTT.

The genes are TRBV5-4 and TRBJ2-2; 9 nucleotides match TRBD2. V trimming: 4 bases; J trimming: 1 base; junction bases outside the gene matches: 2. This CDR3 comprises 15 residues. Germline-derived CDR1 and CDR2 are SGHNT and YYREEE (reference sequence). In DNA, the CDR3 is TGTGCCAGCAGCCCTAGCGGGAAGAACACCGGGGAGCTGTTTTTT. Protein product: CASSPSGKNTGELFF.

V gene TRBV6-5 combines with J gene TRBJ1-6; the D gene is possibly TRBD1 (5 bases). Germline-derived CDR1 and CDR2 are MNHEY and SVGAGI. V lost 6 bases, J lost 7 bases, and 10 bases lay in between. The CDR3 has 13 residues. CDR3 nucleotide sequence: TGTGCCAGCAGCGCAGGGTCGAATTCACCCCTCCACTTT. The encoded protein is CASSAGSNSPLHF.

This sequence joins TRBV7-3 and TRBJ2-1; D not resolved. The CDR3 has 13 amino acids. V was trimmed by 3 bases and J by 6 bases, leaving 9 bases between them. Germline V gene lookup returns CDR1 SGHTA and CDR2 FQGTGA. CDR3 amino acids: CASSLREANEQFF. The CDR3 DNA reads TGTGCCAGCAGCTTGAGAGAAGCCAATGAGCAGTTCTTC.

The chain couples TRBV25-1 to TRBJ2-5; 14 bases match TRBD2. The CDR3 is made up of 15 amino acids. Unmatched junction bases numbered 4, after V lost 6 bases and J lost 4 bases. The germline V gene has CDR1 MGHDK and CDR2 SYGVNS. CDR3 sequence (DNA): TGTGCCAGCAGCCGGGGACTAGCGGGAGTAGAGACCCAGTACTTC. Translating it yields CASSRGLAGVETQYF.

This clone was seen just once. The V and J genes are TRBV7-9 and TRBJ1-2; D gene uncertain. The CDR3 spans 12 residues. CDR1 SEHNR and CDR2 FQNEAQ come from the germline V gene (reference sequence). V gave up 2 bases and J gave up 7 bases, with 8 bases separating them. The CDR3 region is CASSLSGSGYTF. The CDR3 region has the DNA TGTGCCAGCAGCTTATCGGGTTCTGGCTACACCTTC.

The genes are TRBV28 and TRBJ1-5, with 10 nucleotides matching TRBD1. The V and J ends lost 3 bases and 4 bases, in that order; junction bases with no gene match: 3. From germline, CDR1 is MDHEN and CDR2 SYDVKM. The CDR3 consists of 15 residues. The CDR3, as DNA: TGTGCCAGCAGTTTGAGGACAGGGGGAAATCAGCCCCAGCATTTT. The encoded protein is CASSLRTGGNQPQHF.

The V gene is TRBV11-1, the J gene TRBJ2-4; D is perhaps TRBD2 (5 bases). The CDR3 is made up of 14 amino acids. V lost 2 bases and J 9 bases, leaving 14 bases between the germline ends. Germline CDR1 is SGHAT and CDR2 is FQDESV (reference sequence). CDR3 nucleotide sequence: TGTGCCAGCAGCTTAAGGGCTTTGGCGGGCATTCAGTACTTC. This sequence encodes CASSLRALAGIQYF. Combining the CDR3 with reference TRBV11-1 and TRBJ2-4 gives the whole variable domain EAEVAQSPRYKITEKSQAVAFWCDPISGHATLYWYRQILGQGPELLVQFQDESVVDDSQLPKDRFSAERLKGVDSTLKIQPAELGDSAMYLCASSLRALAGIQYFGAGTRLSVL.

The CDR3, as DNA: TGTGCCTGGAGAATAGAGAATTATAATTCACCCCTCCACTTT. Protein sequence: CAWRIENYNSPLHF. This chain joins TRBV30 and TRBJ1-6; D is unclear. The V and J ends lost 3 bases and 4 bases respectively, with 10 bases between them. Germline V gene data show CDR1 as GTSNPN and CDR2 as SVGIG (reference sequence). This CDR3 region has 14 residues.

The CDR3 coding sequence is TGCGCCAGCAGCCAAGATGAGGCTAGGCCAGATACGCAGTATTTT. Encoded protein: CASSQDEARPDTQYF. The chain recombines TRBV4-1 with TRBJ2-3; no definite D call. This CDR3 comprises 15 residues. The V end was cut by 0 bases, the J end by 4 bases, with 11 bases between. Germline assignment: CDR1 MGHRA and CDR2 YSYEKL.

The chain recombines TRBV19 with TRBJ2-1, with 7 bases matching TRBD2. After removal of 0 bases from V and 5 bases from J, the junction contained 4 bases not matched to a gene. CDR3 length: 15 residues. Looked up from germline, CDR1 is LNHDA and CDR2 is SQIVND (reference sequence). The DNA of the CDR3 is TGTGCCAGTAGTATAGATTCGGGAGGCAACAATGAGCAGTTCTTC. This codes for CASSIDSGGNNEQFF.

This clone has just a few counts. The chain uses TRBV14 and TRBJ1-3; possibly TRBD1 for D (5 bases). Germline V gene data show CDR1 as SGHDN and CDR2 as FVKESK. This CDR3 is built from 14 residues. The ends were cut back, 6 bases at V and 2 bases at J, with 11 bases in the middle. CDR3: CASRNAGAGNTIYF. The CDR3 DNA sequence: TGTGCCAGCAGGAATGCGGGGGCTGGAAACACCATATATTTT.

This sequence joins TRBV15 and TRBJ2-3, with TRBD2 identical over 12 bases. The CDR3 spans 16 residues. Germline loops: CDR1 LNHNV, CDR2 YYDKDF (reference sequence). After removal of 3 bases from V and 5 bases from J, the junction contained 6 bases not matched to a gene. The CDR3 sequence is CATSRSSGLAGDTQYF. The CDR3 nucleotides read TGTGCCACCAGCAGGAGCTCGGGACTAGCGGGAGATACGCAGTATTTT.

The gene calls are TRBV24-1 and TRBJ2-3; TRBD1 might be the D (5 bases). The V gene lost 0 bases and the J gene lost 7 bases, with 16 bases spanning the gap. This CDR3 has 16 residues. The germline gives CDR1 KGHDR, CDR2 SFDVKD. CDR3 amino acids: CATSDLGATDRYTQYF. In DNA, the CDR3 is TGTGCCACCAGTGATTTGGGGGCCACAGATAGGTATACGCAGTATTTT.

The chain joins TRBV18 to TRBJ2-7, with 10 bases that match TRBD1. Germline CDR1 and CDR2: KGHSH and LQKENI. This CDR3 region has 14 residues. J was trimmed by 5 bases and V by 3 bases; bases with no gene match: 4. CDR3 in DNA: TGTGCCAGCTCACCGGGACAGGGGCTTCACGAGCAGTACTTC. The encoded protein is CASSPGQGLHEQYF.

The CDR3: CASSSTGLAGIYEQYF. The CDR3, as DNA: TGTGCCAGCAGCTCGACGGGACTAGCGGGCATCTACGAGCAGTACTTC. V and J are TRBV5-6 and TRBJ2-7, with 12 bases matching TRBD2. V lost 3 bases, J lost 3 bases, and 7 bases stayed unmatched. The CDR3 consists of 16 residues. Germline V gene sequence: CDR1 SGHDT, CDR2 YYEEEE.

The CDR3 DNA reads TGCGCCAGCAGCTTGCTAGCAGAAAATTCACCCCTCCACTTT. Its protein product is CASSLLAENSPLHF. V gene TRBV5-1 combines with J gene TRBJ1-6; D unclear. The CDR3 has 14 residues. V was pared by 1 base and J by 7 bases, with 9 bases between. The germline CDR1 and CDR2 sequences are SGHRS and YFSETQ.

The chain uses TRBV20-1 and TRBJ1-1; D remains unclear. The CDR3 runs to 14 residues. Germline values: CDR1 DFQATT, CDR2 SNEGSKA (reference sequence). Between the trimmed V and J ends, which lost 3 bases and 0 bases, there was a span of 11 bases. In DNA form, the CDR3 reads TGCAGTGCTAGTTTGCGCACCTTGAACACTGAAGCTTTCTTT. It encodes CSASLRTLNTEAFF.

The V call is TRBV7-2, the J call TRBJ2-7; TRBD2 might be the D (6 bases). CDR3 size: 13 residues. Germline CDR1 reads SGHTA; CDR2 reads FQGNSA. The germline V and J ends were trimmed by 5 bases and 6 bases, with 14 bases remaining between them. This chain's CDR3 is CASSIGTQPEQYF. The CDR3 nucleotides are TGTGCCAGCAGCATCGGGACTCAGCCCGAGCAGTACTTC.

The chain is built from TRBV7-2 and TRBJ2-6; tentatively, D is TRBD2 (6 bases). The CDR3 runs 15 residues. Trimming removed 0 bases from V and 3 bases from J, with 6 bases in between. Germline loops: CDR1 SGHTA, CDR2 FQGNSA. CDR3 in amino acids: CASSLAGGGANVLTF. The CDR3 DNA reads as TGTGCCAGCAGCTTAGCGGGAGGTGGGGCCAACGTCCTGACTTTC.

The chain links TRBV14 to TRBJ2-2; 8 bases align to TRBD2. CDR1 and CDR2 (germline): SGHDN, FVKESK. Trimming at V came to 4 bases and at J to 1 base, leaving 5 bases not matched to a gene. The CDR3 contains 16 residues. Written as DNA, the CDR3 is TGTGCCAGCAGCCCAAGACTAGCGATGAACACCGGGGAGCTGTTTTTT. Its translation is CASSPRLAMNTGELFF.

The chain carries TRBV14 and TRBJ2-7; perhaps TRBD2 as D (5 bases). The CDR3 runs to 14 residues. Per the germline V gene, CDR1 is SGHDN and CDR2 is FVKESK. V was trimmed by 2 bases and J by 1 base, leaving 9 bases between them. CDR3 amino acids: CASSQLTGSYEQYF. The CDR3 DNA sequence: TGTGCCAGCAGCCAATTAACGGGATCCTACGAGCAGTACTTC. Full variable domain (missing parts from reference TRBV14 and TRBJ2-7): EAGVTQFPSHSVIEKGQTVTLRCDPISGHDNLYWYRRVMGKEIKFLLHFVKESKQDESGMPNNRFLAERTGGTYSTLKVQPAELEDSGVYFCASSQLTGSYEQYFGPGTRLTVT.

The genes are TRBV19 and TRBJ1-1; TRBD1 aligns across 8 bases. Germline V gives CDR1 LNHDA, CDR2 SQIVND (reference sequence). The V segment lost 5 bases and the J segment 4 bases; nucleotides outside the gene matches: 9. CDR3 length: 15 residues. The CDR3 DNA reads as TGTGCCAGTAGTCTTCCAGGGGGCGCAGTCACTGAAGCTTTCTTT. Its protein is CASSLPGGAVTEAFF.

CDR3 DNA: TGTGCCAGCAGCCCCCGTTCCTACAATGAGCAGTTCTTC. Translating it yields CASSPRSYNEQFF. The V call is TRBV7-2, the J call TRBJ2-1, with D uncertain. V was pared by 5 bases and J by 1 base, with 6 bases between. Germline V gives CDR1 SGHTA, CDR2 FQGNSA. The CDR3 length is 13 residues.

V and J are TRBV27 and TRBJ2-2; D is unclear. V was shortened by 4 bases and J by 3 bases, with 12 bases between the two germline ends. Germline values: CDR1 MNHEY, CDR2 SMNVEV (reference sequence). This CDR3 is 15 amino acids long. The CDR3 DNA is TGTGCCAGCAGTTCCCCCTATTTTTACACCGGGGAGCTGTTTTTT. Protein sequence: CASSSPYFYTGELFF.